A single sample gave rise to the 31 T cell receptor delta chains below, sequenced in a study of gammadelta T cells in human blood. TCRdb re-called the RT-PCR reads via CATT. The sample consists of approximately 1,200 delta-chain clones, roughly 50% of them appearing once. Sequenced input: Vgamma9Vdelta2 gamma-delta T cells from adult blood. These receptors all come from a human donor.

With regard to this clone: A single base separates this from a much larger clone, so it may be a read error. The chain recombines TRDV2 with TRDJ1, with 8 nucleotides matching TRDD3. Germline V gives CDR1 GEAIGNYY, CDR2 EKD. Trimming cost V 3 bases and J 3 bases; bases outside gene matches: 17. This CDR3 spans 18 amino acids. The CDR3 nucleotides read TGTGCCTGTGACCCCCTTTCTACGGGGGATATGCTGGCCGATAAACTCATCTTT. Its protein product is CACDPLSTGDMLADKLIF.

Turning to this clone: A far larger clone is one base from this, pointing to a likely read error. This chain joins TRDV2 and TRDJ1; 11 bases match TRDD3. Per the germline V gene, CDR1 is GEAIGNYY and CDR2 is EKD. CDR3 length: 19 residues. The CDR3 region has the DNA TGTGCCCGTGACACCGTAGGACTGGGGGATATTCCCCCCACCGATAAACTCATCTTT. Translation gives CARDTVGLGDIPPTDKLIF.

This clone is medium-sized. This sequence joins TRDV2 and TRDJ1; 13 nucleotides align to TRDD3. Germline V lookup: CDR1 GEAIGNYY, CDR2 EKD. Trimming at V came to 3 bases and at J to 2 bases, leaving 26 bases not matched to a gene. The CDR3 is 23 amino acids. The DNA of the CDR3 is TGTGCCTGTGACCGCCTCCACCCCACAAGGACTGGGGGATACGGGCGTGGAACCGATAAACTCATCTTT. Its protein is CACDRLHPTRTGGYGRGTDKLIF.

Judged by abundance, this clone is medium-sized. Other DNA sequences in the sample encode the same CDR3. V usage is TRDV2 and J usage is TRDJ1; D is possibly TRDD3 (6 bases). The germline V gene encodes CDR1 GEAIGNYY and CDR2 EKD. V lost 0 bases to trimming and J lost 2 bases, with 24 bases between them. This CDR3 has 19 amino acids. The CDR3 DNA reads as TGTGCCTGTGACACCGTGGGGGCCCCGGGGTCTACCGGGACCGATAAACTCATCTTT. Translation: CACDTVGAPGSTGTDKLIF.

By share, this clone counts as large. The rearrangement uses TRDV2 and TRDJ1, with a tentative D call TRDD3 (5 bases). The CDR3 has 15 amino acids. The V and J ends lost 2 bases and 3 bases respectively, with 15 bases between them. The germline V gene encodes CDR1 GEAIGNYY and CDR2 EKD. The CDR3 nucleotides read TGTGCCTGTGACAGGTTAATCGGGGACGCCGATAAACTCATCTTT. Translated, it gives CACDRLIGDADKLIF.

This clone counts as large. V is TRDV2 and J is TRDJ1, with 9 bases fitting TRDD3. V trimming: 0 bases; J trimming: 0 bases; junction bases outside the gene matches: 10. The CDR3 is 18 amino acids. Germline V gene sequence: CDR1 GEAIGNYY, CDR2 EKD. CDR3 sequence: CACDTVLGDPLNTDKLIF. CDR3 nucleotide sequence: TGTGCCTGTGACACCGTGCTGGGGGATCCCCTCAACACCGATAAACTCATCTTT.

Note on this clone: Only one base separates this from a far larger clonotype, so it likely reflects a read error. J is TRDJ1 and V is TRDV2; TRDD3 agrees at 9 bases. Unmatched junction bases numbered 6, after V lost 0 bases and J lost 2 bases. The CDR3 runs to 16 residues. Germline CDR1 and CDR2: GEAIGNYY and EKD. This chain's CDR3 is CACDTLLGEYTDKLIF. CDR3 bases: TGTGCCTGTGACACCCTACTGGGGGAATATACCGATAAACTCATCTTT.

Judged by abundance, this clone is large. The chain recombines TRDV2 with TRDJ1; 13 positions match TRDD3. With V trimmed by 0 bases and J by 2 bases, 11 bases remained unmatched. Germline assignment: CDR1 GEAIGNYY and CDR2 EKD. This CDR3 is built from 19 residues. CDR3 region: CACDTVKTGGYAETDKLIF. The CDR3, as DNA: TGTGCCTGTGACACCGTAAAGACTGGGGGATACGCGGAGACCGATAAACTCATCTTT.

To note about this clone: It differs at one base from a far larger clone, so likely a read error. This rearrangement joins TRDV2 to TRDJ1; 11 nucleotides line up with TRDD3. Trimming at V came to 0 bases and at J to 2 bases, leaving 10 bases not matched to a gene. The CDR3 is 18 amino acids. From germline, CDR1 is GEAIGNYY and CDR2 EKD. CDR3 sequence (DNA): TGTGCCTGTGACACCGTCGGGTTACTGGGGGATATGACCGATAAACTCATCTTT. Translating gives CACDTVGLLGDMTDKLIF.

Comments on this clone: TCRdb attributes to this sequence the protein of a much larger clone, which differs from the DNA translation at residue 9; a read error is likely, and the protein displayed is translated from the DNA. The V gene is TRDV2, the J gene TRDJ3; the D gene is possibly TRDD3 (5 bases). Germline V lookup: CDR1 GEAIGNYY, CDR2 EKD. V was pared by 0 bases and J by 0 bases, with 17 bases between. CDR3 length: 20 amino acids. CDR3 sequence: CACDTAGTRGPSWDTRQMFF. The CDR3 DNA sequence: TGTGCCTGTGACACCGCGGGAACTAGGGGACCCTCCTGGGACACCCGACAGATGTTTTTC.

A note on this clone: Given a much more abundant clone one base away, this may be a read error. V gene TRDV2 combines with J gene TRDJ1, with D possibly TRDD3 on 5 matching bases. Germline V gives CDR1 GEAIGNYY, CDR2 EKD. This CDR3 has 15 amino acids. The V gene lost 1 base and the J gene lost 4 bases, with 15 bases spanning the gap. The CDR3 spells CACDTLLENGDKLIF. CDR3 sequence (DNA): TGTGCCTGTGACACTTTACTGGAGAACGGCGATAAACTCATCTTT.

This clone was picked up one time. With only one base between it and a far larger clone, this is likely a read error. V usage is TRDV2 and J usage is TRDJ3, with TRDD3 matching 11 bases. CDR3 size: 21 residues. Per germline, CDR1 GEAIGNYY and CDR2 EKD. The CDR3 is CACDTGTLLGDSLWETRQMFF. CDR3 DNA: TGTGCCTGTGACACTGGGACGTTACTGGGGGATAGTCTCTGGGAAACCCGACAGATGTTTTTC.

Points on this clone: The TCRdb protein comes from a much larger clone and disagrees with this DNA's translation at residue 9, likely due to a read error; the protein given here is derived from the DNA. J is TRDJ1 and V is TRDV2; 10 nucleotides agree with TRDD3. Trimming at V came to 6 bases and at J to 0 bases, leaving 12 bases not matched to a gene. The germline V gene encodes CDR1 GEAIGNYY and CDR2 EKD. The CDR3 totals 17 residues. The CDR3 reads CACQLLGDARNTDKLIF. For the CDR3, the DNA is TGTGCCTGTCAGTTACTGGGGGATGCCAGGAACACCGATAAACTCATCTTT.

As for this clone: Since a far larger clone is one base different, this is likely a read error. The chain is built from TRDV2 and TRDJ1, with TRDD3 matching over 10 bases. The CDR3 runs 19 residues. Per germline, CDR1 GEAIGNYY and CDR2 EKD. V gave up 0 bases and J gave up 8 bases; unmatched junction bases: 20. CDR3 sequence reads: CACDTPVLGDPHRVTKLIF. Written as DNA, the CDR3 is TGTGCCTGTGACACCCCCGTACTGGGGGATCCGCATCGGGTTACAAAACTCATCTTT.

This clone ranks as medium-sized. The chain couples TRDV2 to TRDJ1, with D perhaps TRDD3 (7 bases). The V and J ends lost 1 base and 0 bases respectively, with 29 bases between them. Germline CDR1 reads GEAIGNYY; CDR2 reads EKD. The CDR3 runs 21 residues. The CDR3 reads CACDTINPTYAGGGYTDKLIF. As DNA, the CDR3 is TGTGCCTGTGACACGATTAATCCTACGTACGCTGGGGGGGGGTACACCGATAAACTCATCTTT.

A remark on this clone: A much larger clone sits a single nucleotide away, making a read error possible. The rearrangement joins TRDV2 to TRDJ1, with 12 bases fitting TRDD3. Germline values: CDR1 GEAIGNYY, CDR2 EKD. V gave up 0 bases and J gave up 0 bases; unmatched junction bases: 7. The CDR3 length is 18 residues. CDR3: CACDTVAGGYVDTDKLIF. Here the CDR3 DNA reads TGTGCCTGTGACACCGTTGCTGGGGGATACGTGGACACCGATAAACTCATCTTT.

In the case of this clone: A single base is all that separates this from a far larger clone, so a read error is likely. The sample carries other DNA sequences with the same CDR3. The gene calls are TRDV2 and TRDJ1, with 13 bases identical to TRDD3. V lost 0 bases, J lost 2 bases, and 8 bases stayed unmatched. The germline V gene has CDR1 GEAIGNYY and CDR2 EKD. The CDR3 is made up of 18 amino acids. CDR3 region: CACDTVGLLGDTTDKLIF. CDR3 sequence (DNA): TGTGCCTGTGACACCGTCGGGCTACTGGGGGATACGACCGATAAACTCATCTTT.

Comment on this clone: The protein TCRdb gives is from a much larger clone and does not agree with this DNA's translation at residue 10, likely a read error; the protein shown here comes from the DNA. Other DNA sequences in this sample translate to the same CDR3. The genes are TRDV2 and TRDJ1; TRDD3 aligns across 7 bases. The CDR3 sequence is 17 residues long. Per the germline V gene, CDR1 is GEAIGNYY and CDR2 is EKD. Trimming cost V 0 bases and J 0 bases; bases outside gene matches: 9. The CDR3 DNA reads TGTGCCTGTGACACCCTCCCTGGGGGCACATACACCGATAAACTCATCTTT. Encoded protein: CACDTLPGGTYTDKLIF.

In regard to this clone: With only one base between it and a far larger clone, this is likely a read error. In the same sample, other DNA sequences code for this CDR3. This chain connects TRDV2 to TRDJ1, with D unresolved. The germline CDR1 and CDR2 sequences are GEAIGNYY and EKD. The germline V and J ends were trimmed by 3 bases and 3 bases, with 13 bases remaining between them. The CDR3 covers 14 residues. The CDR3 sequence: CACDRVGYSDKLIF. For the CDR3, the DNA is TGTGCCTGTGACCGGGTAGGGTACTCCGATAAACTCATCTTT.

A note on this clone: A much bigger clone sits one base away, suggesting this may be a read error. Other DNA variants within this sample encode the same CDR3. This chain uses TRDV2 with TRDJ1; D might be TRDD3 (6 bases). This CDR3 contains 19 residues. Germline CDR1 GEAIGNYY, CDR2 EKD. Deletions cut 1 base from V and 2 bases from J, with 25 bases between. The CDR3 spells CACDTVGAPGSTGTDKLIF. For the CDR3, the DNA is TGTGCCTGTGACACTGTGGGGGCCCCGGGGTCTACCGGGACCGATAAACTCATCTTT.

Remarks on this clone: A far larger clone is one base from this, pointing to a likely read error. The chain carries TRDV2 and TRDJ1; D not resolved. CDR3 size: 15 residues. V was trimmed by 1 base and J by 2 bases, leaving 13 bases between them. Germline CDR1 is GEAIGNYY and CDR2 is EKD. The CDR3 sequence: CACDTLGVSTDKLIF. The CDR3 coding sequence is TGTGCCTGTGACACACTAGGTGTATCTACCGATAAACTCATCTTT.

Relative to its sample, this clone is large. Other DNA sequences from this sample encode an identical CDR3 as well. This chain links TRDV2 with TRDJ1, with a weak D call TRDD3 (5 bases). Germline assignment: CDR1 GEAIGNYY and CDR2 EKD. The CDR3 sequence is 22 residues long. V was cut by 3 bases and J by 0 bases, with 34 bases left in between. The chain's CDR3 is CACDHLSREKGTLAVYTDKLIF. In DNA form, the CDR3 reads TGTGCCTGTGACCATCTTTCCCGTGAGAAGGGGACCCTTGCCGTGTACACCGATAAACTCATCTTT.

By sample share, this clone is large. Within the sample, other DNA sequences also encode this same CDR3. V and J are TRDV2 and TRDJ1; 9 bases match TRDD3. The V and J ends lost 1 base and 4 bases, in that order; junction bases with no gene match: 18. Germline values: CDR1 GEAIGNYY, CDR2 EKD. This CDR3 region has 19 residues. CDR3 in amino acids: CACDTLRGIPLPLGDKLIF. The CDR3 DNA reads as TGTGCCTGTGACACTTTGCGGGGGATACCCCTGCCTTTGGGCGATAAACTCATCTTT.

The sample holds a few counts of this clone. A much more abundant neighbour one base away suggests this may be a read error. V gene TRDV2 combines with J gene TRDJ1, with D possibly called TRDD2 or TRDD3 (5 bases each). The CDR3 has 19 amino acids. CDR1 and CDR2 from the germline V gene are GEAIGNYY and EKD. Trimming shortened V by 1 base and J by 0 bases, and 23 bases separated the two germline ends. The CDR3 region has the DNA TGTGCCTGTGACACTTTATTCCTCCCGGCGGGGGCTCACACCGATAAACTCATCTTT. Its translation is CACDTLFLPAGAHTDKLIF.

A word on this clone: One base separates it from a far larger clone, so it is likely a read error. Other nucleotide sequences from this sample produce the same CDR3. This rearrangement joins TRDV2 to TRDJ1; 12 bases fit TRDD3. The CDR3 loop spans 20 amino acids. Germline V lookup: CDR1 GEAIGNYY, CDR2 EKD. The CDR3 coding sequence is TGTGCTTGTGACACCGTGCGTACTGGGGGATACAAGCTGTACACCGATAAACTCATCTTT. Translating gives CACDTVRTGGYKLYTDKLIF.

Regarding this clone: This may stem from a read error, because a much larger clone lies one nucleotide away. The rearrangement links TRDV2 to TRDJ1; 10 bases fit TRDD3. V gave up 3 bases and J gave up 0 bases; unmatched junction bases: 21. The CDR3 length is 21 residues. Germline loops: CDR1 GEAIGNYY, CDR2 EKD. Here the CDR3 reads CACDPVADWGMPVGYTDKLIF. The CDR3 nucleotides read TGTGCCTGTGACCCCGTTGCCGACTGGGGGATGCCCGTCGGGTACACCGATAAACTCATCTTT.

Concerning this clone itself: A read error is the likely source, as a far larger clone sits one nucleotide away. The limits of the CDR3 on the DNA are not certain, so only TCRdb's listed CDR3 is given. The chain has TRDV2 and TRDJ2; the DNA was not used to check the table's D call, TRDD3. Germline CDR1 GEAIGNYY, CDR2 EKD. The CDR3 sequence runs 20 residues, both termini included. CDR3: CACDTAFGTGGPRFTAQLFF.

This clone is medium-sized within its sample. V gene TRDV2 combines with J gene TRDJ1; 9 nucleotides agree with TRDD3. Germline CDR1 reads GEAIGNYY; CDR2 reads EKD. CDR3 size: 15 residues. J gave up 1 base and V 2 bases, and 4 bases lay outside the gene matches. CDR3 loop: CACDILGDPTDKLIF. In DNA, the CDR3 is TGTGCCTGTGACATACTGGGGGACCCCACCGATAAACTCATCTTT.

Of note for this clone: A far bigger clonotype differs at one base, so this is likely a read error. The V call is TRAV38-2/DV8, the J call TRDJ1; D is unresolved. The CDR3 length is 14 residues. The V end was cut by 4 bases, the J end by 0 bases, with 10 bases between. Germline assignment: CDR1 TSESDYY and CDR2 QEAYKQQN. The CDR3 DNA sequence: TGTGCTTATAGGGGTCGGATTTACACCGATAAACTCATCTTT. It translates to CAYRGRIYTDKLIF.

About this clone itself: A far larger clone lies a single base away; this is likely a read error. Other DNA sequences in the sample encode the same CDR3. The chain is built from TRDV2 and TRDJ1; TRDD3 matches 13 bases. This CDR3 has 16 residues. The germline V gene has CDR1 GEAIGNYY and CDR2 EKD. CDR3 protein: CACDELLGDTPDKLIF. CDR3 DNA sequence: TGTGCTTGTGACGAGTTACTGGGGGATACGCCCGATAAACTCATCTTT.

In the case of this clone: The protein TCRdb lists belongs to a much larger clone and differs from this DNA's translation at residue 13, which points to a read error; the protein shown is made from the DNA. This chain uses TRDV2 with TRDJ1, with 7 bases that match TRDD3. The CDR3 has 15 amino acids. Germline assignment: CDR1 GEAIGNYY and CDR2 EKD. The CDR3 nucleotides read TGTGCCTGTGACACGATTTGGGGGAACACCGATAAACGCATCTTT. It translates to CACDTIWGNTDKRIF.